This T cell receptor beta chain emerged from a study of cytotoxic CD8 clonotypes in ibrutinib-treated CLL (dated by TCRdb to the early 2020s). Concerning the study at large: The cohort was composed of 11 relapsed/refractory and 15 treatment-naive patients; IGHV unmutated status was identified in some 17 patients. Partial responses were observed in some 24 patients and complete responses in 2; after a median follow-up of roughly 62 months, remission was maintained in approximately 15 patients and progression was observed in some twelve. Samples at response were collected after a median of 12 months of treatment, with a range of roughly 6 to 40 months. Samples averaged roughly 260,000 productive templates and approximately 100,000 productive rearrangements. Longitudinal samples were available for about 30% of the roughly 90 trial participants. Cryopreserved peripheral blood mononuclear cells were obtained before treatment, at response, and at either sustained remission or disease progression. Every sample from remission and from progressive disease was obtained while the patients were still on ibrutinib.

The investigation overall reported the following: An increase in clonality was observed at ibrutinib response, with clonality remaining stable during sustained remission and falling back toward baseline at progression. Lymph node repertoires were not examined, and the timing of sampling was not matched between patients in sustained remission and those whose disease progressed. Public clonotypes were rare and either shrank or stayed stable during treatment, and the rise in clonality at ibrutinib response reflected expansion of private clonotypes. At baseline, clonality was higher than in age-matched healthy donors and showed a strong correlation with circulating CD8+ T-cell counts.

On a MiSeq, deep resolution sequencing aimed for a depth between 1 in 1 million and 1 in 200,000 T cells, with each clonotype covered 10x on average. The immunoSEQ hsTCRB Kit was used to generate TCR beta libraries. As for the original processing: The data were analyzed with ImmunoSEQ Analyzer and ImmunoSEQ Data Assistant, and V, D and J gene assignments followed IMGT definitions. Clonality was computed as one minus normalized Shannon entropy of productive rearrangement frequencies, ranging from 0 to 1. Public clonotype analysis was restricted to overrepresented clonotypes comprising at least 0.05% of each patient's repertoire. Thirteen age-matched healthy donor repertoires from immuneACCESS were used as controls for clonality. Drawn from immuneACCESS, this table holds only the in-frame rearrangements with V and J called that TCRdb kept. Clones are partly lost; checked studies trace under half to an unresolved V gene and leave the rest unexplained. V and J calls and clone size come straight from that table; D and trimming were deduced from the DNA. The table for this sample lists roughly 45,000 clones; 50% to 80% of them were counted only once. The top ten hold about 22% of the sample.

As concerns this clone: The antigen it recognizes is unknown. The sample holds no much larger clone one base away, and base qualities are not on file.

The sample's time point, from its label and the paper: roughly 2 years on ibrutinib. For TCR beta library preparation, around 2 micrograms of genomic DNA were isolated from cryopreserved PBMCs. Longitudinal blood samples from CLL patients on ibrutinib monotherapy underwent high-throughput TCR beta sequencing. Patients were enrolled in a phase 2 open-label single-center ibrutinib monotherapy trial. The receptor was isolated from a human donor with chronic lymphocytic leukemia. The material was PBMCs, obtained after 24 months of ibrutinib treatment.

CDR3 reads: CASSSTGRSGNTIYF. In nucleotides, the sequence is TGTGCCAGCAGCTCGACAGGTCGCTCTGGAAACACCATATATTTT. The chain is encoded by TRBV13 joined to TRBJ1-3; perhaps TRBD1 is the D gene, with 6 bases matching. Looking up the germline V gene (reference sequence) yields CDR1 PRHDT and CDR2 FYEKMQ. From its cysteine to its phenylalanine, the CDR3 spans 15 amino acids. Left in the record is the CDR3 DNA by itself, 45 bases read in frame from the first base. V was cut back by 4 bases and J by 0 bases, leaving a gap of 10 bases between them.